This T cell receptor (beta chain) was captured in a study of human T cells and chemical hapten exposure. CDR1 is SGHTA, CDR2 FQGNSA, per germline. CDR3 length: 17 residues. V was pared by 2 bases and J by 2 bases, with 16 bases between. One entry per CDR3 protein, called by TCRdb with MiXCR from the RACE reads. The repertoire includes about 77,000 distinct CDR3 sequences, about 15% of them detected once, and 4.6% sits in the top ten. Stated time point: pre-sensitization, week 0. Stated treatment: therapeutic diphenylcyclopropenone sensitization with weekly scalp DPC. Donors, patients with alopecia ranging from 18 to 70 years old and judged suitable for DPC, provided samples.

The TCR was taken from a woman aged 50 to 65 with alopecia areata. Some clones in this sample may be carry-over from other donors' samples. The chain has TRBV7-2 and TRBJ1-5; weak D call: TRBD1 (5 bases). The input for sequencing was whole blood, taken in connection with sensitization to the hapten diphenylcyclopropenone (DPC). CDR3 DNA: TGTGCCAGCAGCTTATGGGCAGGGCGCAATGGCAATCAGCCCCAGCATTTT. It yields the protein CASSLWAGRNGNQPQHF.